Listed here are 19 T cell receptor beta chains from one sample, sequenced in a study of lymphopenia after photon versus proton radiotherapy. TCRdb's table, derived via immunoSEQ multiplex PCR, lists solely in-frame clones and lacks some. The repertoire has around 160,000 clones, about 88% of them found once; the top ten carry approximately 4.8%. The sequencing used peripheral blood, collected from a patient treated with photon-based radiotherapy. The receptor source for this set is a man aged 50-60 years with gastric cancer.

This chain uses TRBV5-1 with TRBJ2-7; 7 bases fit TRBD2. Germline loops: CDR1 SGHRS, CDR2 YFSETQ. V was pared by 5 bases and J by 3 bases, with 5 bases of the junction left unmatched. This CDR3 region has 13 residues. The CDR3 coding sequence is TGCGCCAGCAGGGGGACTAACAACTACGAGCAGTACTTC. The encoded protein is CASRGTNNYEQYF.

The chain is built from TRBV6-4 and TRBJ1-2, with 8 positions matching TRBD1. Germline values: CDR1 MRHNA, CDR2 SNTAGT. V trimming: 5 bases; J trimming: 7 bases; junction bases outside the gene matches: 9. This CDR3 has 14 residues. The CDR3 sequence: CASSPDREVGGYTF. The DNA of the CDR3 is TGTGCCAGCAGTCCGGACAGGGAGGTTGGTGGCTACACCTTC.

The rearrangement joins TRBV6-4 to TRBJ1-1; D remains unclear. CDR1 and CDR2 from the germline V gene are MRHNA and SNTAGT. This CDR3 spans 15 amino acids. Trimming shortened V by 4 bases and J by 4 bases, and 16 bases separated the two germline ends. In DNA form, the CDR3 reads TGTGCCAGCAGTGCCCGGAGTGGCGAGGGCACTGAAGCTTTCTTT. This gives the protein CASSARSGEGTEAFF.

The CDR3 region is CASSSPWTGKEGYTF. The CDR3, as DNA: TGTGCCAGCAGCTCCCCTTGGACAGGGAAGGAGGGCTACACCTTC. The gene calls are TRBV5-4 and TRBJ1-2; TRBD1 agrees at 8 bases. The germline V gene has CDR1 SGHNT and CDR2 YYREEE (reference sequence). The CDR3 has 15 residues. V was clipped by 3 bases and J by 8 bases; unmatched bases: 12.

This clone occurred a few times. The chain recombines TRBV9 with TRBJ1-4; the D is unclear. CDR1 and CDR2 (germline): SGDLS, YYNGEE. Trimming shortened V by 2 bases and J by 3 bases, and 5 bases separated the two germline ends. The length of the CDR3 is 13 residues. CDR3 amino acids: CASSVSANEKLFF. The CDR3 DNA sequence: TGTGCCAGCAGCGTTTCCGCTAATGAAAAACTGTTTTTT.

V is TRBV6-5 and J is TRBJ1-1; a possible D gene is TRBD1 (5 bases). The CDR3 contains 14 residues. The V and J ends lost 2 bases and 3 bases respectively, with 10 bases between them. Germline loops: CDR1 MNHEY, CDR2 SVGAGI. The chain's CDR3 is CASSYETGDTEAFF. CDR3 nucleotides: TGTGCCAGCAGTTACGAGACGGGGGACACTGAAGCTTTCTTT.

CDR3 sequence: CASSLWGNTEAFF. CDR3 in DNA: TGCGCCAGCAGCTTGTGGGGTAACACTGAAGCTTTCTTT. This chain uses TRBV5-1 with TRBJ1-1; D uncertain. V lost 1 base and J 2 bases, leaving 6 bases between the germline ends. This CDR3 region has 13 residues. Germline V gene data show CDR1 as SGHRS and CDR2 as YFSETQ.

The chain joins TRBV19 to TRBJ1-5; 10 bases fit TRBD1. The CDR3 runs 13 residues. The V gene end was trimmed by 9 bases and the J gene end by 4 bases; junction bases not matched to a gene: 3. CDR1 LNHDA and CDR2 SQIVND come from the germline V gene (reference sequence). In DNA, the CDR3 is TGTGCCAGCCAGGGACAGGGGAATCAGCCCCAGCATTTT. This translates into CASQGQGNQPQHF.

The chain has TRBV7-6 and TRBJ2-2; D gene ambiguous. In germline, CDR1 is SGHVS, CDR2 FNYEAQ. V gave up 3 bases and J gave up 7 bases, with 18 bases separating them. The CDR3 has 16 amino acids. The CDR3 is CASSLPLRPPGGELFF. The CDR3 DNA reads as TGTGCCAGCAGCTTGCCCTTGCGGCCCCCGGGCGGGGAGCTGTTTTTT.

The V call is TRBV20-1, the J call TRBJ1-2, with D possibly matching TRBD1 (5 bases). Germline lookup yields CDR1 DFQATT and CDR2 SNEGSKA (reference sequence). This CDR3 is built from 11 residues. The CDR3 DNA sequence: TGCATGGGGCCCACGGGGTATGGCTACACCTTC. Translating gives CMGPTGYGYTF.

This CDR3 reads CASSAAQGQNTGELFF. The CDR3 bases are TGTGCCAGCAGCGCCGCTCAGGGGCAGAACACCGGGGAGCTGTTTTTT. The rearrangement joins TRBV7-3 to TRBJ2-2, with TRBD1 as a possible D gene (6 bases). CDR1 is SGHTA and CDR2 is FQGTGA in the germline V gene. CDR3 length: 16 residues. Trimming removed 5 bases at V and 1 base at J, with 14 bases between.

The CDR3 DNA is TGTGCCAGCAGTTTATCCCCGTTGGTGCTAGCGGACTACAATGAGCAGTTCTTC. This encodes CASSLSPLVLADYNEQFF. The V call is TRBV28, the J call TRBJ2-1; 7 bases are shared with TRBD2. Looked up from germline, CDR1 is MDHEN and CDR2 is SYDVKM. Trimming at V came to 1 base and at J to 3 bases, leaving 12 bases not matched to a gene. This CDR3 contains 18 residues.

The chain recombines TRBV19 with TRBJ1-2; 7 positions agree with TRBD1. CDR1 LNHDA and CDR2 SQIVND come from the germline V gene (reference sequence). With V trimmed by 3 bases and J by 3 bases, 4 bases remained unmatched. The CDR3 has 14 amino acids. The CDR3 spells CASSITGVDYGYTF. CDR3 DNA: TGTGCCAGTAGTATTACAGGGGTCGACTATGGCTACACCTTC.

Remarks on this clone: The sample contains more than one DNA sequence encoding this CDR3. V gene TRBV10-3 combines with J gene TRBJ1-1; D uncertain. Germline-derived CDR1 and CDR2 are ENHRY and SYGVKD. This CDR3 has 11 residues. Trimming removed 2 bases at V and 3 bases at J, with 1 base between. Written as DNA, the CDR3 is TGTGCCATCAGTGAGCACACTGAAGCTTTCTTT. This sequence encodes CAISEHTEAFF.

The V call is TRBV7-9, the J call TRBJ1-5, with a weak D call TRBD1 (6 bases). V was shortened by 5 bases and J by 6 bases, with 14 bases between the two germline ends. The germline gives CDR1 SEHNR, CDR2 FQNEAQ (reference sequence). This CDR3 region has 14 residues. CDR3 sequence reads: CASSLDSVGQPQHF. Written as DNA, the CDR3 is TGTGCCAGCAGCCTGGACAGCGTAGGTCAGCCCCAGCATTTT.

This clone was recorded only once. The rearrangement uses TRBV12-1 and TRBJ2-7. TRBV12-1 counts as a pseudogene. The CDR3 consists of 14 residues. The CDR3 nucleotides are TGTGCCAGCAGCCCCCGGGACCGATCCTACGAGCAGTACTTC. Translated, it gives CASSPRDRSYEQYF.

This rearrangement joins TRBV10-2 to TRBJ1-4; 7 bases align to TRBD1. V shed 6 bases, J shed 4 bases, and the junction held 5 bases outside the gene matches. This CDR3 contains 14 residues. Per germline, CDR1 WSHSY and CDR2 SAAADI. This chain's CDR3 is CASSRDSYNEKLFF. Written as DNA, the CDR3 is TGCGCCAGCAGCCGGGACAGCTATAATGAAAAACTGTTTTTT.

CDR3 protein: CASSQSGQGLQPQHF. CDR3 in DNA: TGCGCCAGCAGTCAATCGGGTCAGGGGCTTCAGCCCCAGCATTTT. This chain uses TRBV23-1 with TRBJ1-5; maybe TRBD1 (6 bases). TRBV23-1 is recorded as an ORF, its role being uncertain. The CDR3 covers 15 residues. With 0 bases removed from V and 6 bases from J, the gap between germline ends came to 12 bases.

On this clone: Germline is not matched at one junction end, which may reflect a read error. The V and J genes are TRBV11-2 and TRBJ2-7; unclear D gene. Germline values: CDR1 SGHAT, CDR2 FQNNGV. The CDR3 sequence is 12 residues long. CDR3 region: CASSLASSEQYF. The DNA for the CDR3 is TGTGCCAGCAGCTTAGCATCCTCCGAGCAGTACTTC.